This TCR beta chain was identified in a study of OX40 agonist ivuxolimab in advanced cancers. Concerning this clone itself: This specimen includes other DNA sequences encoding the same CDR3.

Using immunoSEQ multiplex PCR, the repertoire was profiled, and TCRdb retains in-frame clones only, with some absent. This repertoire shows more than 50,000 clones, 85% found once; its top ten account for under 4.5%. This CDR3 has 15 amino acids. V was pared by 8 bases and J by 3 bases, with 10 bases of the junction left unmatched. Germline-derived CDR1 and CDR2 are MNHEY and SVGAGI. The source material was CD4+ or CD8+ T cells sorted from blood, sampled in a trial of the OX40 agonist ivuxolimab. This chain links TRBV6-5 with TRBJ2-3, with TRBD2 matching over 8 bases. This TCR derives from an adult with an advanced solid tumor such as melanoma, head and neck, liver or kidney cancer. The DNA of the CDR3 is TGTGCCAGCCGTTCTGGACTAGCTGGAACAGATACGCAGTATTTT. The encoded protein is CASRSGLAGTDTQYF.